One sample yielded the 20 T cell receptor beta chains listed below, sequenced in a study of control samples from healthy donors and cancer patients. The data were produced by immunoSEQ multiplex PCR, yet TCRdb's version contains in-frame clones alone and is incomplete. The sample records about 53,000 clones, about 85% being singletons. The sequencing sample was made of PBMCs. The receptors here all came from a man between 60 and 70 years old with head and neck cancer.

V gene TRBV6-1 combines with J gene TRBJ2-1; tentatively, D is TRBD1 or TRBD2 (5 bases each). The CDR3 has 16 amino acids. Per the germline V gene, CDR1 is MNHNS and CDR2 is SASEGT. V was trimmed by 3 bases and J by 4 bases, leaving 16 bases between them. The DNA for the CDR3 is TGTGCCAGCAGTGAGTTTTGGGGGTCCCGGTACAATGAGCAGTTCTTC. It specifies CASSEFWGSRYNEQFF.

The chain combines TRBV11-2 with TRBJ2-2; D might be TRBD1 (5 bases). Trimming pared 3 bases from V and 4 bases from J, leaving 18 bases between. The length of the CDR3 is 17 residues. Germline V gene lookup returns CDR1 SGHAT and CDR2 FQNNGV. CDR3 sequence reads: CASSLGQGLLFTGELFF. The CDR3 DNA is TGTGCCAGCAGCTTGGGGCAGGGATTGTTGTTCACCGGGGAGCTGTTTTTT.

The chain links TRBV6-5 to TRBJ1-1; TRBD1 matches at 12 bases. In germline, CDR1 is MNHEY, CDR2 SVGAGI. The J segment lost 4 bases and the V segment lost 2 bases, leaving 5 bases of the junction unmatched. CDR3 length: 16 residues. This chain's CDR3 is CASSYEGTGGFTEAFF. Here the CDR3 DNA reads TGTGCCAGCAGTTACGAGGGGACAGGGGGCTTCACTGAAGCTTTCTTT.

The chain joins TRBV6-5 to TRBJ1-3; D is undetermined. V was clipped by 0 bases and J by 4 bases, with 4 bases between them. CDR3 length: 13 amino acids. Germline-derived CDR1 and CDR2 are MNHEY and SVGAGI. Written as DNA, the CDR3 is TGTGCCAGCAGTTACTCGAGAGGAAACACCATATATTTT. It yields the protein CASSYSRGNTIYF.

The gene calls are TRBV5-8 and TRBJ1-1; D is possibly TRBD1 (5 bases). Germline V CDR1 and CDR2: SGHTS, YDEGEE. V was clipped by 1 base and J by 0 bases, with 16 bases between them. CDR3 length equals 17 residues. The CDR3 is CASSLTRVGYMNTEAFF. In DNA form, the CDR3 reads TGTGCCAGCAGCTTGACCAGGGTCGGTTACATGAACACTGAAGCTTTCTTT. The whole variable domain, filled in from reference TRBV5-8 and TRBJ1-1, reads EAGVTQSPTHLIKTRGQQATLRCSPISGHTSVYWYQQALGLGLQFLLWYDEGEERNRGNFPPRFSGRQFPNYSSELNVNALELEDSALYLCASSLTRVGYMNTEAFFGQGTRLTVV.

The chain carries TRBV24-1 and TRBJ2-3, with TRBD1 identical over 12 bases. The CDR3 contains 20 residues. V shed 4 bases, J shed 2 bases, and the junction held 15 bases outside the gene matches. Germline CDR1 KGHDR, CDR2 SFDVKD. Written as DNA, the CDR3 is TGTGCCACCAGTGACCCCCGTCGGGACAGGGGGCGGACACACACAGATACGCAGTATTTT. This sequence encodes CATSDPRRDRGRTHTDTQYF.

The V call is TRBV28, the J call TRBJ1-6, with TRBD1 matching 7 bases. V shed 6 bases, J shed 0 bases, and the junction held 8 bases outside the gene matches. CDR1 is MDHEN and CDR2 is SYDVKM in the germline V gene. The CDR3 is made up of 17 amino acids. For the CDR3, the DNA is TGTGCCAGCAGCAGGGGGACAGCATTCTCCTATAATTCACCCCTCCACTTT. It codes for CASSRGTAFSYNSPLHF.

V and J are TRBV11-3 and TRBJ1-1, with TRBD1 as a possible D gene (5 bases). The germline V and J ends were trimmed by 0 bases and 11 bases, with 10 bases remaining between them. This CDR3 comprises 12 residues. CDR1 and CDR2 from the germline V gene are SGHNT and YENEEA. CDR3 residues: CASSLDQGAAFF. CDR3 bases: TGTGCCAGCAGCTTAGATCAAGGGGCGGCTTTCTTT. The variable domain in full, completed from reference TRBV11-3 and TRBJ1-1, reads EAGVVQSPRYKIIEKKQPVAFWCNPISGHNTLYWYLQNLGQGPELLIRYENEEAVDDSQLPKDRFSAERLKGVDSTLKIQPAELGDSAVYLCASSLDQGAAFFGQGTRLTVV.

This chain connects TRBV6-2 or TRBV6-3 to TRBJ2-7; 12 bases agree with TRBD1. Germline trimming cut 6 bases from V and 6 bases from J; bases unmatched to any gene: 9. Germline lookup yields CDR1 MNHEY and CDR2 SVGEGT. The CDR3 sequence is 15 residues long. The DNA of the CDR3 is TGTGCCAGCAGCCGGGGACAGGGGGCGCCCTGCGAGCAGTACTTC. Translation gives CASSRGQGAPCEQYF.

CDR3 region: CASSRGTGGTQLYYEQYF. In DNA, the CDR3 is TGTGCCAGTAGTAGAGGGACAGGGGGCACCCAATTATACTACGAGCAGTACTTC. The chain links TRBV19 to TRBJ2-7, with TRBD1 matching over 12 bases. Losses at the gene ends were 4 bases for V and 3 bases for J; bases not matched to a gene: 13. This CDR3 spans 18 amino acids. Germline V CDR1 and CDR2: LNHDA, SQIVND (reference sequence).

The CDR3 spells CASSYPTSGSYNEQFF. CDR3 nucleotides: TGTGCCAGCAGTTACCCCACTAGCGGGAGCTACAATGAGCAGTTCTTC. The V and J genes are TRBV6-6 and TRBJ2-1, with TRBD2 matching over 11 bases. The CDR3 covers 16 residues. Germline CDR1 MNHNY, CDR2 SVGAGI (reference sequence). After removal of 2 bases from V and 3 bases from J, the junction contained 3 bases not matched to a gene.

The V gene is TRBV6-2 or TRBV6-3, the J gene TRBJ2-1; TRBD1 agrees at 7 bases. J lost 1 base, V lost 5 bases, and 2 bases had no gene match. The length of the CDR3 is 14 residues. Germline CDR1 is MNHEY and CDR2 is SVGEGT. Written as DNA, the CDR3 is TGTGCCAGCAGTCCAGGGGGTTCCTACAATGAGCAGTTCTTC. It specifies CASSPGGSYNEQFF.

The chain employs TRBV7-8 and TRBJ2-3; D ambiguous. Trimming removed 5 bases at V and 6 bases at J, with 18 bases between. This CDR3 contains 15 residues. Germline assignment: CDR1 SGHVS and CDR2 FQNEAQ. This CDR3 reads CASSTSRRVRDTQYF. CDR3 nucleotide sequence: TGTGCCAGCAGCACCTCCCGGAGAGTTCGGGATACGCAGTATTTT.

The rearrangement uses TRBV28 and TRBJ1-1, with 7 bases matching TRBD1. V gave up 6 bases and J gave up 0 bases; unmatched junction bases: 4. The CDR3 covers 14 residues. Germline-derived CDR1 and CDR2 are MDHEN and SYDVKM. The CDR3: CASRTQGLNTEAFF. The CDR3, as DNA: TGTGCCAGCAGGACACAGGGGTTGAACACTGAAGCTTTCTTT.

V and J are TRBV2 and TRBJ1-1, with no clear D. V was cut by 6 bases and J by 7 bases, with 9 bases left in between. The length of the CDR3 is 11 residues. Germline V gene sequence: CDR1 SNHLY, CDR2 FYNNEI. CDR3 residues: CASSQTVEAFF. CDR3 nucleotides: TGTGCCAGCAGCCAGACCGTTGAAGCTTTCTTT.

The rearrangement uses TRBV19 and TRBJ1-2; 7 bases map to TRBD1. The J segment lost 8 bases and the V segment lost 1 base, leaving 13 bases of the junction unmatched. CDR1 is LNHDA and CDR2 is SQIVND in the germline V gene (reference sequence). There are 16 residues in the CDR3. Written as DNA, the CDR3 is TGTGCCAGTAGTATAGTTCGAGACAGGGCTTTTCGAGGCTACACCTTC. Protein: CASSIVRDRAFRGYTF.

As to this clone: Relative to the germline gene, one junction end is altered; a read error may explain this. The chain is built from TRBV5-1 and TRBJ1-5, with D maybe TRBD1 (6 bases). The germline CDR1 and CDR2 sequences are SGHRS and YFSETQ. This CDR3 region has 17 residues. CDR3 DNA sequence: TGCGCCAGCAGCCCACCGCGACAGGTACATAGCAGGTGGCCCCATCTCTTT. It specifies CASSPPRQVHSRWPHLF. Full variable domain (remainder filled in from reference TRBV5-1 and TRBJ1-5): KAGVTQTPRYLIKTRGQQVTLSCSPISGHRSVSWYQQTPGQGLQFLFEYFSETQRNKGNFPGRFSGRQFSNSRSEMNVSTLELGDSALYLCASSPPRQVHSRWPHLFGDGTRLSIL.

V gene TRBV10-3 combines with J gene TRBJ1-3; 8 nucleotides agree with TRBD1. The germline gives CDR1 ENHRY, CDR2 SYGVKD. This CDR3 contains 16 residues. The V gene end was trimmed by 8 bases and the J gene end by 3 bases; junction bases not matched to a gene: 12. For the CDR3, the DNA is TGTGCCATCGCTCTGTGGGCAGGGGGCGATGGAAACACCATATATTTT. Amino acid sequence: CAIALWAGGDGNTIYF.

V and J are TRBV7-2 and TRBJ1-2, with TRBD1 identical over 12 bases. This CDR3 is built from 17 residues. Losses at the gene ends were 3 bases for V and 4 bases for J; bases not matched to a gene: 9. Germline V lookup: CDR1 SGHTA, CDR2 FQGNSA. CDR3 in DNA: TGTGCCAGCAGCTTGGGTGGGACAGGGGGCATGGGCTATGGCTACACCTTC. Translation: CASSLGGTGGMGYGYTF.

The V and J genes are TRBV7-8 and TRBJ1-5, with D possibly being TRBD1 (5 bases). Trimming removed 2 bases from V and 5 bases from J, with 13 bases in between. CDR1 and CDR2 from the germline V gene are SGHVS and FQNEAQ. This CDR3 has 15 amino acids. In nucleotides, the CDR3 is TGTGCCAGCAGCTTATGGGGGACCTTAGATCAGCCCCAGCATTTT. Translation gives CASSLWGTLDQPQHF.